Shown below are 10 T cell receptor beta chains from a single sample sequenced in a study of CD8 T cells in ankylosing spondylitis. TCRdb re-called the 5' RACE reads through MiXCR, storing one row per CDR3 protein. The profile shows about 250,000 distinct CDR3 sequences, roughly a third of them singletons. The sample taken for sequencing was blood, either unsorted or a sorted T cell fraction (not recorded which). These receptors originate from a male donor with ankylosing spondylitis or in good health (not recorded which).

This clonotype has only a few counts. The chain carries TRBV7-2 and TRBJ2-7; perhaps TRBD2 as D (6 bases). V was pared by 10 bases and J by 3 bases, with 16 bases between. The CDR3 extends over 13 amino acids. The V gene's germline CDR1 is SGHTA and CDR2 FQGNSA. In nucleotides, the CDR3 is TGTGCCAATTACGGCGGGGCGTACTACGAGCAGTACTTC. Amino acid sequence: CANYGGAYYEQYF.

The V and J genes are TRBV25-1 and TRBJ2-1; 7 nucleotides match TRBD1. This CDR3 has 14 amino acids. CDR1 is MGHDK and CDR2 is SYGVNS in the germline V gene. Unmatched junction bases numbered 11, after V lost 7 bases and J lost 8 bases. The chain's CDR3 is CASKRQGDSDEQFF. The CDR3 DNA is TGTGCCAGCAAGAGACAGGGAGATAGCGATGAGCAGTTCTTC.

A few counts support this clonotype. This chain links TRBV5-1 with TRBJ2-7; D might be TRBD2 (5 bases). This CDR3 spans 15 amino acids. V lost 0 bases to trimming and J lost 4 bases, with 14 bases between them. CDR1 SGHRS and CDR2 YFSETQ come from the germline V gene. CDR3 sequence reads: CASSLAFAGGYEQYF. Here the CDR3 DNA reads TGCGCCAGCAGCTTGGCCTTTGCCGGCGGGTACGAGCAGTACTTC.

V usage is TRBV7-9 and J usage is TRBJ2-7; 8 nucleotides align to TRBD1. J lost 3 bases, V lost 2 bases, and 6 bases had no gene match. From germline, CDR1 is SEHNR and CDR2 FQNEAQ (reference sequence). CDR3 length: 15 amino acids. The CDR3 DNA reads TGTGCCAGCAGCTTATCCAGGGGGCAGGACTACGAGCAGTACTTC. Its translation: CASSLSRGQDYEQYF.

The rearrangement links TRBV18 to TRBJ1-5, with 10 bases aligning to TRBD1. The CDR3 is made up of 16 amino acids. CDR1 is KGHSH, CDR2 LQKENI, per germline. J gave up 5 bases and V 4 bases, and 8 bases lay outside the gene matches. CDR3 loop: CASSLRPGTGDQPQHF. In nucleotides, the CDR3 is TGTGCCAGCTCACTCAGGCCCGGGACAGGGGATCAGCCCCAGCATTTT.

J is TRBJ2-4 and V is TRBV27; 7 bases align to TRBD1. Germline lookup yields CDR1 MNHEY and CDR2 SMNVEV (reference sequence). CDR3 length: 18 residues. V lost 3 bases, J lost 0 bases, and 11 bases stayed unmatched. The chain's CDR3 is CASSFGERGQIAKNIQYF. DNA of the CDR3: TGTGCCAGCAGTTTCGGGGAGAGGGGGCAAATAGCCAAAAACATTCAGTACTTC.

J is TRBJ2-3 and V is TRBV30, with D maybe TRBD2 (6 bases). The germline V gene encodes CDR1 GTSNPN and CDR2 SVGIG (reference sequence). The CDR3 is made up of 15 amino acids. V was shortened by 1 base and J by 3 bases, with 14 bases between the two germline ends. The CDR3 DNA sequence: TGTGCCTGGAGTGCGGGGGTGTCTAGAACAGATACGCAGTATTTT. Translating it yields CAWSAGVSRTDTQYF.

V gene TRBV12-3 or TRBV12-4 combines with J gene TRBJ1-5; no clear D gene. V lost 5 bases and J lost 5, with 16 bases in between. The length of the CDR3 is 15 residues. CDR3 protein: CASSPRMRRDQPQHF. CDR3 sequence (DNA): TGTGCCAGCAGTCCTAGGATGCGAAGGGATCAGCCCCAGCATTTT.

This clonotype has just a few counts. This chain joins TRBV6-5 and TRBJ2-7, with a possible D match to TRBD2 (7 bases). This CDR3 spans 15 amino acids. Germline V gene lookup returns CDR1 MNHEY and CDR2 SVGAGI. V lost 0 bases to trimming and J lost 3 bases, with 12 bases between them. CDR3 region: CASSYSAGEGYEQYF. In nucleotides, the CDR3 is TGTGCCAGCAGTTACTCGGCAGGGGAGGGCTACGAGCAGTACTTC.

The chain links TRBV7-9 to TRBJ2-1, with D hard to call. This CDR3 comprises 14 residues. V gave up 1 base and J gave up 8 bases, with 12 bases separating them. The germline V gene encodes CDR1 SEHNR and CDR2 FQNEAQ (reference sequence). The CDR3: CASSLVLPSDEQFF. CDR3 bases: TGTGCCAGCAGCTTAGTGTTACCGAGCGATGAGCAGTTCTTC.